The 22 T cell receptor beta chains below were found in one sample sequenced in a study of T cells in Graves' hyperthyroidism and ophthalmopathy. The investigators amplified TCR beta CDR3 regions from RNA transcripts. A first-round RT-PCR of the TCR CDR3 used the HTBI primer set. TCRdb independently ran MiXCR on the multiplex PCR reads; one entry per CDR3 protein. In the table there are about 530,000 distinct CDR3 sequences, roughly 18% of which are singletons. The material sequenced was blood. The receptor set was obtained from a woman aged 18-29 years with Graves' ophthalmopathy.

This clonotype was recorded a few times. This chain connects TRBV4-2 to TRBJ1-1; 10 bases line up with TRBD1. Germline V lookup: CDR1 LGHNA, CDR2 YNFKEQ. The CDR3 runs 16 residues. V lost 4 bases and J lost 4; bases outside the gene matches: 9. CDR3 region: CASSPTTRTGGTEAFF. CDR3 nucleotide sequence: TGTGCCAGCAGCCCAACAACCAGGACAGGGGGCACTGAAGCTTTCTTT.

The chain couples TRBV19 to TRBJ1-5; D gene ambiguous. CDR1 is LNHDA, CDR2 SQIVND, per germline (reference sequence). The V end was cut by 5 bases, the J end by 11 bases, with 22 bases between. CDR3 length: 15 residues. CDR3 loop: CASSEHVSNARSQHF. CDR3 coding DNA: TGTGCCAGTAGTGAACACGTCTCGAATGCCCGGTCCCAGCATTTT.

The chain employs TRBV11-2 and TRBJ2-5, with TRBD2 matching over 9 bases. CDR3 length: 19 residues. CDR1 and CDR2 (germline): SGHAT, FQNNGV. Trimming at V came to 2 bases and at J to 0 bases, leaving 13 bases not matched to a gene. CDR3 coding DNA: TGTGCCAGCAGCTTAATCGGGGCAGCGGGAGGCCGGTACCAAGAGACCCAGTACTTC. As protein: CASSLIGAAGGRYQETQYF.

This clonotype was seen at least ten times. The CDR3: CASRKQGYPVGYTF. The CDR3, as DNA: TGTGCCAGCAGAAAACAGGGCTATCCGGTGGGCTACACCTTC. The chain recombines TRBV28 with TRBJ1-2; tentatively, D is TRBD1 (6 bases). The germline V and J ends were trimmed by 6 bases and 8 bases, with 19 bases remaining between them. The CDR3 length is 14 residues. The germline V gene encodes CDR1 MDHEN and CDR2 SYDVKM.

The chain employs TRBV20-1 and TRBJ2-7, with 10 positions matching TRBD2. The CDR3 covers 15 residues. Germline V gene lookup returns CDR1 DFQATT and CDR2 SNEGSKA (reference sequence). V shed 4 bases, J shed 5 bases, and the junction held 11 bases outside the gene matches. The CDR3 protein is CSATKKLAGPDEQYF. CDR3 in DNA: TGCAGTGCTACTAAAAAACTAGCGGGGCCCGACGAGCAGTACTTC.

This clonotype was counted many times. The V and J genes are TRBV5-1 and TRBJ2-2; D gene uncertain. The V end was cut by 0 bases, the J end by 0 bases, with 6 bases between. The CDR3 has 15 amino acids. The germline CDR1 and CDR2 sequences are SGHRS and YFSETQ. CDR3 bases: TGCGCCAGCAGCTTGGATGTGGCGAACACCGGGGAGCTGTTTTTT. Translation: CASSLDVANTGELFF.

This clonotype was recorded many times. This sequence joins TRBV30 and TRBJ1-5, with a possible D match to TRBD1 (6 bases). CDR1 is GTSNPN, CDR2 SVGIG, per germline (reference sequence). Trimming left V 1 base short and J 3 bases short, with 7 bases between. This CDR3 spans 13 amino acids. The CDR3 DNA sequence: TGTGCCTGGAGTGGGACAGCCAATCAGCCCCAGCATTTT. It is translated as CAWSGTANQPQHF.

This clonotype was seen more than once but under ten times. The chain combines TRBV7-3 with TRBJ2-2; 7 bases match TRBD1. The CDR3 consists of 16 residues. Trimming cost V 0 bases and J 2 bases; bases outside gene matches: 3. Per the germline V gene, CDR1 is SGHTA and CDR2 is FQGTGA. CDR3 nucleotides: TGTGCCAGCAGCTTAACCCGGGACAGAAACACCGGGGAGCTGTTTTTT. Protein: CASSLTRDRNTGELFF.

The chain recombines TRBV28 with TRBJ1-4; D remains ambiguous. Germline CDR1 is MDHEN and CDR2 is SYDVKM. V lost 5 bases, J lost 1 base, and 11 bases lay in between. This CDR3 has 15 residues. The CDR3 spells CASSLPGRTNEKLFF. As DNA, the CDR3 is TGTGCCAGCAGTCTCCCAGGAAGAACTAATGAAAAACTGTTTTTT.

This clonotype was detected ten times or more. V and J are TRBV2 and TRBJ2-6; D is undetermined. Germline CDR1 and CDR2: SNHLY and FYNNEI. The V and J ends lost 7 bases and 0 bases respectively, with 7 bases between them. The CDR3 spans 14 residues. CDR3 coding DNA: TGTGCCAGCATAGAAGACTCTGGGGCCAACGTCCTGACTTTC. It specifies CASIEDSGANVLTF.

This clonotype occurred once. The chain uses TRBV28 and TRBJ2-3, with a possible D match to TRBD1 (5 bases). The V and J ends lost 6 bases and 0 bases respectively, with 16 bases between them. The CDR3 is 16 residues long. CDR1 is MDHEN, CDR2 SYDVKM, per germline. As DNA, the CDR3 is TGTGCCAGCAGCTTGGTGGCAGGGAAGAGCACAGATACGCAGTATTTT. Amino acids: CASSLVAGKSTDTQYF.

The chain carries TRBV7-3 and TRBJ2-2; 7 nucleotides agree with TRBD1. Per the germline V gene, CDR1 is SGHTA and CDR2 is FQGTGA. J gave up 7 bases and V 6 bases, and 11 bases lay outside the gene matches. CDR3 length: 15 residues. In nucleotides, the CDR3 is TGTGCCAGCAGTCCCGGGACGGGGACAGACGGGGAGCTGTTTTTT. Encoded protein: CASSPGTGTDGELFF. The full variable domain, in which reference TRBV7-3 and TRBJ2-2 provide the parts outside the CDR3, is GAGVSQTPSNKVTEKGKYVELRCDPISGHTALYWYRQSLGQGPEFLIYFQGTGAADDSGLPNDRFFAVRPEGSVSTLKIQRTERGDSAVYLCASSPGTGTDGELFFGEGSRLTVL.

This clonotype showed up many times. This CDR3 is CASFATGWANTDTQYF. CDR3 DNA: TGTGCCAGCTTCGCGACAGGGTGGGCTAACACAGATACGCAGTATTTT. The chain uses TRBV27 and TRBJ2-3; 7 bases match TRBD1. The CDR3 is 16 residues long. The germline CDR1 and CDR2 sequences are MNHEY and SMNVEV (reference sequence). Losses at the gene ends were 8 bases for V and 2 bases for J; bases not matched to a gene: 13.

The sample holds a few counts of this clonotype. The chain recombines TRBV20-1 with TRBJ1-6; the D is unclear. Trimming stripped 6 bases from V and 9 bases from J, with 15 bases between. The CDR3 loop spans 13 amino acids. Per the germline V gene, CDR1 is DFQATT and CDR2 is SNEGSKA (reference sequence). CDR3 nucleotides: TGCAGTGCCATCGGGGAGGACCCTTCACCCCTCCACTTT. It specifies CSAIGEDPSPLHF.

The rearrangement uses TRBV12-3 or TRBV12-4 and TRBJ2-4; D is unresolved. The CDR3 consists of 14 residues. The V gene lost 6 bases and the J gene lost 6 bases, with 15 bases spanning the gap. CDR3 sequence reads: CASRPSVGINIQYF. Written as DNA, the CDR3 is TGTGCCAGCAGGCCATCTGTGGGGATAAACATTCAGTACTTC.

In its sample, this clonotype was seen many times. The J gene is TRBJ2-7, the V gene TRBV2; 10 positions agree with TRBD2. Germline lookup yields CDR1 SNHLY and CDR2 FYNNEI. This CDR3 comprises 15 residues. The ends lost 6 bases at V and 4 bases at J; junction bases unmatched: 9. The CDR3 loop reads CASSSSSGSGYEQYF. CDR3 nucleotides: TGTGCCAGCAGCTCTTCTAGCGGGAGTGGGTACGAGCAGTACTTC.

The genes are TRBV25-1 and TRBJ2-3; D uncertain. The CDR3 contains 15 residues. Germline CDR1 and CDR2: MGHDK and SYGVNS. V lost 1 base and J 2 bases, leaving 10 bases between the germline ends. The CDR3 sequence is CASSESGRLTDTQYF. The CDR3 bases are TGTGCCAGCAGTGAATCAGGCAGACTCACAGATACGCAGTATTTT. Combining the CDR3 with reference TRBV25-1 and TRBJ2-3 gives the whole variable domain EADIYQTPRYLVIGTGKKITLECSQTMGHDKMYWYQQDPGMELHLIHYSYGVNSTEKGDLSSESTVSRIRTEHFPLTLESARPSHTSQYLCASSESGRLTDTQYFGPGTRLTVL.

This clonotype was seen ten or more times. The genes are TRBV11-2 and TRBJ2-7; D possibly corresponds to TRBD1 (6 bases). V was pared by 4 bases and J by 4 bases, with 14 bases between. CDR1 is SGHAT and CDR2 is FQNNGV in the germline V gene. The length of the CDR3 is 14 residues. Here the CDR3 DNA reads TGTGCCAGCAGCTACCGGGACACGTATTACGAGCAGTACTTC. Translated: CASSYRDTYYEQYF.

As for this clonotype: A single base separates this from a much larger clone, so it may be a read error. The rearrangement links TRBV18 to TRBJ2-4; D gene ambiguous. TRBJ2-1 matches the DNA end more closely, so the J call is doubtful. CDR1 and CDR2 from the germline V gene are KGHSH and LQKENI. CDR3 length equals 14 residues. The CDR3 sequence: CASSAVGSEWIQFF. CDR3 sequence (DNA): TGTGCCAGCTCAGCAGTGGGCAGCGAATGGATTCAGTTCTTC.

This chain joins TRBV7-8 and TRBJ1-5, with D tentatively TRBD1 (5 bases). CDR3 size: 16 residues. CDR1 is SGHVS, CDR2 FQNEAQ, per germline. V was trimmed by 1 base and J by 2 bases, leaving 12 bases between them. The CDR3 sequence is CASSLENRRGNQPQHF. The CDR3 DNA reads TGTGCCAGCAGCTTAGAGAACAGGCGGGGCAATCAGCCCCAGCATTTT.

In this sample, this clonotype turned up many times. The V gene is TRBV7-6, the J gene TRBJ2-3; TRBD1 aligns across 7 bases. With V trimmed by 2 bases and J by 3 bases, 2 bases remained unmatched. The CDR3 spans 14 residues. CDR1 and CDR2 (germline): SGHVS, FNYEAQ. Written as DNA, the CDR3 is TGTGCCAGCAGCTTAAGACAGGGTACAGATACGCAGTATTTT. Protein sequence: CASSLRQGTDTQYF.

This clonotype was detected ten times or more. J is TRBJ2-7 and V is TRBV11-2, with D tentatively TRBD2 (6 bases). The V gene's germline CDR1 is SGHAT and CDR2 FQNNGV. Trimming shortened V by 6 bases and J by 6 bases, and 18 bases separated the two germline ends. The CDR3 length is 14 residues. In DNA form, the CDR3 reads TGTGCCAGCAGGGCGGGATACACTAAGCCCGAGCAGTACTTC. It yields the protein CASRAGYTKPEQYF.